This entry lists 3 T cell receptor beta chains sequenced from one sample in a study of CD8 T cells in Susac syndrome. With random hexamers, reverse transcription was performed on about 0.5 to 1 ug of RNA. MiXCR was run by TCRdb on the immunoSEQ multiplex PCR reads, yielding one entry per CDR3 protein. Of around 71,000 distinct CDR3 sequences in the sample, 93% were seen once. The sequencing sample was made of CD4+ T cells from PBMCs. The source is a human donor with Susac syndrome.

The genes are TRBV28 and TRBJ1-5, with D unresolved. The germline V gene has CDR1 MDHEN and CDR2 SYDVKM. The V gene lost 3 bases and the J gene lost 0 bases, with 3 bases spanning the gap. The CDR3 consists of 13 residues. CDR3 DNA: TGTGCCAGCAGTTTCCGTAGCAATCAGCCCCAGCATTTT. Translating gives CASSFRSNQPQHF.

The CDR3 DNA reads TGTGCCAGCAGCTTGAGGAGGGTCTACAATGAGCAGTTCTTC. Amino acid sequence: CASSLRRVYNEQFF. This chain connects TRBV5-6 to TRBJ2-1; D perhaps matches TRBD2 (6 bases). The ends were cut back, 1 base at V and 3 bases at J, with 8 bases in the middle. Germline CDR1 and CDR2: SGHDT and YYEEEE. The CDR3 has 14 residues.

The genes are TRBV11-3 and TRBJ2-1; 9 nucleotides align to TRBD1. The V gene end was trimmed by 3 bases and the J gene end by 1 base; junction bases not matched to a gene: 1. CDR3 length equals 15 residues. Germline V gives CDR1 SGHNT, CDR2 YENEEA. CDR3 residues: CASSFGQGSYNEQFF. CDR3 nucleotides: TGTGCCAGCAGCTTCGGACAGGGGTCCTACAATGAGCAGTTCTTC.